This T cell receptor (beta chain) was profiled in a study of identical twins' blood T cells. A previously described protocol, modified, built RNA-based TCR cDNA libraries. A single record per CDR3 protein comes from TCRdb applying MiXCR to the 5' RACE reads. The profile shows 350,000 to 400,000 distinct CDR3 sequences, approximately 30% of them singletons. This clonotype has a handful of counts. The CDR3 is made up of 15 amino acids. Trimming took 0 bases from V and 1 from J, leaving 6 bases between them. The germline V gene encodes CDR1 MNHEY and CDR2 SVGAGI. Source material: PBMCs. This clonotype was sampled from a woman aged 18-49 years in good health. The chain is built from TRBV6-5 and TRBJ2-2; D gene uncertain. DNA of the CDR3: TGTGCCAGCAGTTACTCCGGCGGGAACACCGGGGAGCTGTTTTTT. Translated: CASSYSGGNTGELFF.